This entry lists 25 T cell receptor beta chains sequenced from one sample in a study of shared clonotypes between healthy human individuals. Produced via immunoSEQ multiplex PCR; TCRdb's table is partial and in-frame only. This sample has 500,000 or so clones, with 90% to 97% found just once. Sequences were obtained from naive CD4+ T cells sorted from blood. Subset reported: CD45RA+ positively selected. Receptors were obtained from a woman aged 25 to 39 in good health.

The chain carries TRBV7-9 and TRBJ1-2; D not certain. This CDR3 has 13 residues. The V end lost 5 bases, the J end lost 4 bases, and 11 bases lay between the germline ends. The germline CDR1 and CDR2 sequences are SEHNR and FQNEAQ (reference sequence). The CDR3 protein is CASSDDKPYGYTF. The CDR3 DNA reads as TGTGCCAGCAGCGATGACAAACCCTATGGCTACACCTTC. Filled out from reference TRBV7-9 and TRBJ1-2, the complete variable domain reads DTGVSQNPRHKITKRGQNVTFRCDPISEHNRLYWYRQTLGQGPEFLTYFQNEAQLEKSRLLSDRFSAERPKGSFSTLEIQRTEQGDSAMYLCASSDDKPYGYTFGSGTRLTVV.

The chain links TRBV9 to TRBJ1-1; 7 bases map to TRBD1. Per germline, CDR1 SGDLS and CDR2 YYNGEE. The CDR3 has 15 amino acids. V was pared by 4 bases and J by 12 bases, with 18 bases of the junction left unmatched. The CDR3 DNA follows: TGTGCCAGCAGCCCCCGGGACAGTCCTGTGATGGAGACTTTCTTT. It specifies CASSPRDSPVMETFF. Together with reference TRBV9 and TRBJ1-1, the CDR3 gives the full variable domain: DSGVTQTPKHLITATGQRVTLRCSPRSGDLSVYWYQQSLDQGLQFLIQYYNGEERAKGNILERFSAQQFPDLHSELNLSSLELGDSALYFCASSPRDSPVMETFFGQGTRLTVV.

The genes are TRBV25-1 and TRBJ1-2; D gene unclear. Trimming took 8 bases from V and 5 from J, leaving 6 bases between them. Germline assignment: CDR1 MGHDK and CDR2 SYGVNS. CDR3 length: 10 amino acids. CDR3 in amino acids: CASGGYGYTF. CDR3 nucleotides: TGTGCCAGCGGAGGGTATGGCTACACCTTC.

The chain recombines TRBV18 with TRBJ2-7, with TRBD1 matching 9 bases. CDR3 length equals 14 residues. Germline CDR1 KGHSH, CDR2 LQKENI. V was pared by 0 bases and J by 3 bases, with 0 bases of the junction left unmatched. In nucleotides, the CDR3 is TGTGCCAGCTCACCACCGGACAGGGGCTACGAGCAGTACTTC. It translates to CASSPPDRGYEQYF.

This sequence joins TRBV7-8 and TRBJ2-7; 13 nucleotides line up with TRBD2. The germline V gene has CDR1 SGHVS and CDR2 FQNEAQ. The junction had 10 bases not matched to a gene; V was cut back by 5 bases and J by 6 bases. This CDR3 is built from 16 residues. The CDR3 nucleotides read TGTGCCAGCAGCGCCGGGACTAGCGGGAAAGGGGTCGAGCAGTACTTC. This encodes CASSAGTSGKGVEQYF.

The V and J genes are TRBV27 and TRBJ1-2; D unclear. Per germline, CDR1 MNHEY and CDR2 SMNVEV (reference sequence). CDR3 length: 15 residues. V lost 5 bases to trimming and J lost 4 bases, with 17 bases between them. The CDR3 region has the DNA TGTGCCAGCAGTCCGACATTAAGCTACGGCTATGGCTACACCTTC. Residues: CASSPTLSYGYGYTF.

V is TRBV28 and J is TRBJ2-2; 7 positions match TRBD2. CDR3 length: 16 residues. Trimming cost V 3 bases and J 4 bases; bases outside gene matches: 8. Germline V CDR1 and CDR2: MDHEN, SYDVKM. The CDR3 bases are TGTGCCAGCAGTTTTTCTGGCGGGAGAAGCACCGGGGAGCTGTTTTTT. Protein: CASSFSGGRSTGELFF.

This chain connects TRBV6-1 to TRBJ1-2, with D perhaps TRBD1 (5 bases). Trimming cost V 4 bases and J 8 bases, with 11 bases left between them. The germline gives CDR1 MNHNS, CDR2 SASEGT. This CDR3 is 12 amino acids long. This chain's CDR3 is CASSVHRRGYTF. In DNA, the CDR3 is TGTGCCAGCAGTGTCCACAGGAGAGGCTACACCTTC.

In nucleotides, the CDR3 is TGTGCCATCAGTACCGATTCATACTATGGCTACACCTTC. This codes for CAISTDSYYGYTF. The chain links TRBV10-3 to TRBJ1-2, with D unresolved. The CDR3 consists of 13 residues. The V end was cut by 5 bases, the J end by 3 bases, with 10 bases between. The germline V gene has CDR1 ENHRY and CDR2 SYGVKD.

The chain carries TRBV7-2 and TRBJ2-7; D may correspond to TRBD1 or TRBD2 (5 bases each). Trimming removed 4 bases at V and 3 bases at J, with 19 bases between. The CDR3 runs to 16 residues. Germline CDR1 reads SGHTA; CDR2 reads FQGNSA. CDR3 loop: CASSSYPRDQDYEQYF. CDR3 nucleotide sequence: TGTGCCAGCAGCTCCTACCCCCGGGACCAGGACTACGAGCAGTACTTC.

V is TRBV2 and J is TRBJ1-1; TRBD1 is a possible D gene (6 bases). The V end was cut by 3 bases, the J end by 4 bases, with 9 bases between. The CDR3 totals 13 residues. The germline V gene has CDR1 SNHLY and CDR2 FYNNEI. This chain's CDR3 is CASSDYRVTEAFF. Here the CDR3 DNA reads TGTGCCAGCAGTGATTACAGGGTCACTGAAGCTTTCTTT. Filled out from reference TRBV2 and TRBJ1-1, the complete variable domain reads EPEVTQTPSHQVTQMGQEVILRCVPISNHLYFYWYRQILGQKVEFLVSFYNNEISEKSEIFDDQFSVERPDGSNFTLKIRSTKLEDSAMYFCASSDYRVTEAFFGQGTRLTVV.

V gene TRBV5-1 combines with J gene TRBJ2-6; D might be TRBD1 (5 bases). Germline CDR1 reads SGHRS; CDR2 reads YFSETQ. The CDR3 has 15 amino acids. V dropped 3 bases and J dropped 2 bases, with 9 bases sitting between them. CDR3 DNA: TGCGCCAGCAGCTCCAGGGTACCTGGGGCCAACGTCCTGACTTTC. This codes for CASSSRVPGANVLTF.

The chain uses TRBV27 and TRBJ2-1; D is unresolved. The V gene's germline CDR1 is MNHEY and CDR2 SMNVEV (reference sequence). The CDR3 is 12 amino acids. Trimming removed 5 bases at V and 5 bases at J, with 7 bases between. CDR3 sequence: CASSIFNNEQFF. CDR3 DNA: TGTGCCAGCAGTATCTTTAACAATGAGCAGTTCTTC.

The chain recombines TRBV5-8 with TRBJ1-5; TRBD1 is a possible D gene (6 bases). Germline CDR1 is SGHTS and CDR2 is YDEGEE. V was trimmed by 2 bases and J by 0 bases, leaving 15 bases between them. CDR3 length: 17 residues. CDR3 sequence: CASSFFRGRSSNQPQHF. The CDR3 nucleotides read TGTGCCAGCAGCTTTTTTAGGGGGAGAAGTAGCAATCAGCCCCAGCATTTT.

The gene calls are TRBV4-2 and TRBJ2-2; TRBD2 matches at 9 bases. The J segment lost 6 bases and the V segment lost 0 bases, leaving 5 bases of the junction unmatched. CDR3 length equals 16 residues. From germline, CDR1 is LGHNA and CDR2 YNFKEQ. CDR3 sequence (DNA): TGTGCCAGCAGCCAAGACCTAGCGGGAATTTCCGGGGAGCTGTTTTTT. It encodes CASSQDLAGISGELFF.

This chain links TRBV23-1 with TRBJ2-3, with 8 bases matching TRBD1. TRBV23-1 is an open reading frame, and its role is uncertain. Trimming at V came to 0 bases and at J to 3 bases, leaving 5 bases not matched to a gene. There are 16 residues in the CDR3. DNA of the CDR3: TGCGCCAGCAGTCAATCCCCCGGACAGGGAACAGATACGCAGTATTTT. It specifies CASSQSPGQGTDTQYF.

This chain connects TRBV5-6 to TRBJ2-6; TRBD1 is a possible D gene (5 bases). Germline-derived CDR1 and CDR2 are SGHDT and YYEEEE. The CDR3 loop spans 16 amino acids. Trimming stripped 1 base from V and 4 bases from J, with 12 bases between. The CDR3 protein is CASSLLGLAGANVLTF. CDR3 nucleotide sequence: TGTGCCAGCAGCTTGTTGGGGCTTGCGGGGGCCAACGTCCTGACTTTC.

V is TRBV7-2 and J is TRBJ2-5, with 12 nucleotides matching TRBD1. This CDR3 is built from 15 residues. Germline V gene data show CDR1 as SGHTA and CDR2 as FQGNSA. After removal of 5 bases from V and 11 bases from J, the junction contained 12 bases not matched to a gene. CDR3 amino acids: CASSPVGTGGREQYF. DNA for the CDR3: TGTGCCAGCAGCCCTGTAGGGACAGGGGGCCGAGAGCAGTACTTC.

The V call is TRBV28, the J call TRBJ1-2; 8 nucleotides line up with TRBD1. This CDR3 is built from 14 residues. Trimming cost V 8 bases and J 8 bases; bases outside gene matches: 13. CDR1 MDHEN and CDR2 SYDVKM come from the germline V gene. CDR3 in DNA: TGTGCCAGCGAATTATCAGGGGGCGCTCGGGGCTACACCTTC. It specifies CASELSGGARGYTF.

A single count supports this clone. The chain employs TRBV28 and TRBJ2-7, with 9 bases matching TRBD1. The CDR3 is 14 amino acids. The junction had 11 bases not matched to a gene; V was cut back by 7 bases and J by 7 bases. The germline gives CDR1 MDHEN, CDR2 SYDVKM. Here the CDR3 DNA reads TGTGCCAGCATCCCGGGGGACAGGGAAAAAGAGCAGTACTTC. Translation: CASIPGDREKEQYF.

This chain connects TRBV28 to TRBJ2-4, with 8 bases fitting TRBD1. The CDR3 is 17 amino acids. Germline loops: CDR1 MDHEN, CDR2 SYDVKM. Unmatched junction bases numbered 5, after V lost 1 base and J lost 0 bases. CDR3 DNA sequence: TGTGCCAGCAGTTTATATCGGACAGGGAAAGCCAAAAACATTCAGTACTTC. It codes for CASSLYRTGKAKNIQYF.

The rearrangement links TRBV27 to TRBJ2-7, with D possibly TRBD2 on 7 matching bases. Germline CDR1 and CDR2: MNHEY and SMNVEV (reference sequence). This CDR3 region has 15 residues. Trimming stripped 7 bases from V and 1 base from J, with 17 bases between. CDR3 bases: TGTGCCAGCAACGCGGGGGCTAGCGGTTCCTACGAGCAGTACTTC. Translation gives CASNAGASGSYEQYF.

This clone has more than one count but fewer than ten. The gene calls are TRBV7-9 and TRBJ1-1; tentatively, D is TRBD1 (5 bases). Trimming removed 5 bases from V and 10 bases from J, with 14 bases in between. Per germline, CDR1 SEHNR and CDR2 FQNEAQ (reference sequence). The CDR3 consists of 12 residues. This chain's CDR3 is CASSTDTERAFF. Written as DNA, the CDR3 is TGTGCCAGCAGCACGGACACAGAAAGAGCTTTCTTT.

J is TRBJ2-1 and V is TRBV18; D unresolved. This CDR3 comprises 13 residues. Between the trimmed V and J ends, which lost 2 bases and 5 bases, there was a span of 7 bases. Germline values: CDR1 KGHSH, CDR2 LQKENI. The CDR3 spells CASSPAENNEQFF. The CDR3 DNA follows: TGTGCCAGCTCACCAGCGGAAAACAATGAGCAGTTCTTC.

V is TRBV6-1 and J is TRBJ1-5; D remains unclear. There are 15 residues in the CDR3. CDR1 and CDR2 (germline): MNHNS, SASEGT. V dropped 3 bases and J dropped 0 bases, with 9 bases sitting between them. This chain's CDR3 is CASSEPEYSNQPQHF. The DNA of the CDR3 is TGTGCCAGCAGTGAGCCCGAATATAGCAATCAGCCCCAGCATTTT.